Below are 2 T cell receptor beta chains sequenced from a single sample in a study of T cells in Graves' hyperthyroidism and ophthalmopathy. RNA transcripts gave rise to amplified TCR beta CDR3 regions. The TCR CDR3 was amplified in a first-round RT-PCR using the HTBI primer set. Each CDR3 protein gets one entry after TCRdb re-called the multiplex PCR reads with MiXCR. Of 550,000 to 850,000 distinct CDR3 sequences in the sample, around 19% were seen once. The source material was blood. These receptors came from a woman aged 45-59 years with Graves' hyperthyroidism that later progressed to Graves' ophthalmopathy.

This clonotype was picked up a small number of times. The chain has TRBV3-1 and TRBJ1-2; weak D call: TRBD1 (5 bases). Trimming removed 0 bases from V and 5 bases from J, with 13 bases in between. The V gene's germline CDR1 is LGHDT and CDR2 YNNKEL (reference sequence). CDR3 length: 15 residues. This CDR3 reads CASSQEIGVDYGYTF. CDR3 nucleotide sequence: TGTGCCAGCAGCCAAGAGATAGGGGTCGATTATGGCTACACCTTC.

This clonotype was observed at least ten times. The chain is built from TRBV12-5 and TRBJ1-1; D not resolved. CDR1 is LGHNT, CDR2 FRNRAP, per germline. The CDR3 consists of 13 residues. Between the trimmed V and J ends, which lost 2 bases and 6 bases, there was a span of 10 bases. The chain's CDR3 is CASGLSTRPEAFF. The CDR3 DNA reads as TGTGCTAGTGGTTTGTCGACGCGACCTGAAGCTTTCTTT.